Shown below are 9 T cell receptor beta chains from a single sample sequenced in a study of human T cells and chemical hapten exposure. TCRdb reprocessed the RACE reads with MiXCR, giving one entry per CDR3 protein. Of 180,000 or so distinct CDR3 sequences listed, approximately 20% are singletons. The sample's time point: patch test 1, 2 weeks after DPC sensitization. Treatment defined: therapeutic diphenylcyclopropenone sensitization with weekly scalp DPC. Sequences were derived from whole blood, sampled in connection with sensitization to the hapten diphenylcyclopropenone (DPC). These receptors were collected from a woman aged 45-65 years with alopecia areata. Some clones in this sample may be carry-over from other donors' samples.

There are many counts of this clonotype. The chain carries TRBV7-6 and TRBJ2-1, with 9 bases aligning to TRBD2. Germline CDR1 is SGHVS and CDR2 is FNYEAQ. The V segment lost 3 bases and the J segment 6 bases; nucleotides outside the gene matches: 15. This CDR3 has 18 amino acids. For the CDR3, the DNA is TGTGCCAGCAGCTTGGGGGCTAGCGGGATTACGAGGGGCAATGAGCAGTTCTTC. Translated, it gives CASSLGASGITRGNEQFF.

V gene TRBV29-1 combines with J gene TRBJ2-7; D gene uncertain. Germline CDR1 reads SQVTM; CDR2 reads ANQGSEA. Trimming cost V 7 bases and J 7 bases, with 14 bases left between them. The CDR3 is 11 residues long. CDR3 coding DNA: TGCAGCGCCCTAAAGGGTGGTGAGCAGTACTTC. Its protein product is CSALKGGEQYF.

This clonotype appeared a few times. The gene calls are TRBV15 and TRBJ2-7, with TRBD1 as a possible D gene (5 bases). CDR1 and CDR2 from the germline V gene are LNHNV and YYDKDF (reference sequence). Trimming took off 6 bases at V and 2 bases at J, with 11 bases between the two ends. The CDR3 extends over 13 amino acids. The CDR3 protein is CATSPTDTYEQYF. For the CDR3, the DNA is TGTGCCACCAGTCCGACAGATACCTACGAGCAGTACTTC.

CDR3 nucleotide sequence: TGCGCCAGCAGCTTCGTGCGAGGGATGTACGAGCAGTACTTC. Amino acids: CASSFVRGMYEQYF. The V call is TRBV5-1, the J call TRBJ2-7, with D perhaps matching TRBD2 (5 bases). This CDR3 contains 14 residues. The germline V gene encodes CDR1 SGHRS and CDR2 YFSETQ. Trimming pared 2 bases from V and 4 bases from J, leaving 13 bases between. The full variable domain, with the rest looked up from reference TRBV5-1 and TRBJ2-7, is KAGVTQTPRYLIKTRGQQVTLSCSPISGHRSVSWYQQTPGQGLQFLFEYFSETQRNKGNFPGRFSGRQFSNSRSEMNVSTLELGDSALYLCASSFVRGMYEQYFGPGTRLTVT.

This clonotype appeared many times. The chain couples TRBV10-3 to TRBJ1-1; 8 nucleotides agree with TRBD1. The V gene's germline CDR1 is ENHRY and CDR2 SYGVKD. The CDR3 runs to 14 residues. V shed 7 bases and J 1 base; nucleotides not matched to a gene: 5. The CDR3 region has the DNA TGTGCCATCATGGCAGGGGGCTCGAACACTGAAGCTTTCTTT. Translation: CAIMAGGSNTEAFF.

This clonotype was counted between two and nine times. The chain links TRBV7-3 to TRBJ1-1; unclear D gene. Trimming left V 2 bases short and J 5 bases short, with 9 bases between. CDR1 is SGHTA and CDR2 is FQGTGA in the germline V gene. This CDR3 spans 13 amino acids. In nucleotides, the CDR3 is TGTGCCAGCAGCTTAGGGCTGAGGACTGAAGCTTTCTTT. Its translation is CASSLGLRTEAFF.

Comment on this clonotype: An end of the junction differs from the germline gene, which may be a read error. The rearrangement uses TRBV6-4 and TRBJ1-2; D is possibly TRBD1 (6 bases). Germline V lookup: CDR1 MRHNA, CDR2 SNTAGT. CDR3 size: 14 residues. CDR3 amino acids: CASSDSADSPNMAF. CDR3 coding DNA: TGTGCCAGCAGTGACTCGGCGGACAGCCCTAATATGGCCTTC.

The V gene is TRBV15, the J gene TRBJ2-3; D is unclear. V shed 0 bases and J shed 5 bases, with 9 bases lying between them. This CDR3 has 14 residues. The germline CDR1 and CDR2 sequences are LNHNV and YYDKDF (reference sequence). CDR3 amino acids: CATSRDSSVDTQYF. The CDR3 nucleotides are TGTGCCACCAGCAGAGATTCGTCGGTAGATACGCAGTATTTT.

The V and J genes are TRBV29-1 and TRBJ1-4, with TRBD1 identical over 10 bases. Germline V gene sequence: CDR1 SQVTM, CDR2 ANQGSEA. Unmatched junction bases numbered 6, after V lost 6 bases and J lost 5 bases. The CDR3 runs to 14 residues. CDR3 sequence: CSVRDRGPNEKLFF. The CDR3 nucleotides are TGCAGCGTACGTGACAGGGGGCCAAATGAAAAACTGTTTTTT.